These 27 T cell receptor beta chains were all obtained from the same sample, sequenced in a study of cytotoxic CD8 clonotypes in ibrutinib-treated CLL. TCRdb's table, derived via immunoSEQ multiplex PCR, lists solely in-frame clones and lacks some. The sample comprises 150,000 to 200,000 clones, roughly four fifths of which are singletons, and roughly 2% rests with the top ten. The sequencing used PBMCs, collected after 12 months of ibrutinib treatment. Receptors originate from a human donor with chronic lymphocytic leukemia.

V gene TRBV9 combines with J gene TRBJ2-7; D not resolved. The germline CDR1 and CDR2 sequences are SGDLS and YYNGEE. V was clipped by 0 bases and J by 5 bases, with 9 bases between them. The CDR3 runs 13 residues. The CDR3 spells CASSVADVNEQYF. CDR3 nucleotides: TGTGCCAGCAGCGTAGCGGATGTAAACGAGCAGTACTTC.

The chain employs TRBV7-2 and TRBJ2-3; TRBD2 aligns across 13 bases. V shed 3 bases, J shed 5 bases, and the junction held 8 bases outside the gene matches. The CDR3 contains 17 residues. Germline CDR1 is SGHTA and CDR2 is FQGNSA. CDR3 in DNA: TGTGCCAGCAGCTTCACTAGCGGGGGGGCCGGGATAGATACGCAGTATTTT. This translates into CASSFTSGGAGIDTQYF.

The chain employs TRBV6-5 and TRBJ2-3; 10 nucleotides line up with TRBD2. The V and J ends lost 4 bases and 5 bases, in that order; junction bases with no gene match: 6. This CDR3 region has 15 residues. Germline CDR1 MNHEY, CDR2 SVGAGI. This CDR3 reads CASSSAAGGVDTQYF. The CDR3 DNA follows: TGTGCCAGCAGTTCGGCAGCGGGAGGGGTAGATACGCAGTATTTT.

The sample holds one count of this clone. The J gene is TRBJ1-1, the V gene TRBV6-5; possibly TRBD1 for D (6 bases). CDR3 length equals 13 residues. V shed 6 bases and J shed 9 bases, with 17 bases lying between them. Per the germline V gene, CDR1 is MNHEY and CDR2 is SVGAGI. Here the CDR3 reads CASSPARQGQAFF. The DNA for the CDR3 is TGTGCCAGCAGCCCCGCCCGTCAGGGGCAAGCTTTCTTT.

The V gene is TRBV6-5, the J gene TRBJ2-5, with 7 bases lining up with TRBD1. V shed 4 bases, J shed 5 bases, and the junction held 4 bases outside the gene matches. Germline V gene lookup returns CDR1 MNHEY and CDR2 SVGAGI. CDR3 size: 13 residues. CDR3 sequence (DNA): TGTGCCAGCAGTTTACAGGGGCGGGAGACCCAGTACTTC. It yields the protein CASSLQGRETQYF.

The chain employs TRBV5-1 and TRBJ1-1; 7 bases map to TRBD1. The CDR3 runs to 14 residues. V dropped 5 bases and J dropped 0; count of bases not matched to a gene: 4. The germline CDR1 and CDR2 sequences are SGHRS and YFSETQ. Here the CDR3 DNA reads TGCGCCAGCAGTTGGGACAGCATGAACACTGAAGCTTTCTTT. Translating gives CASSWDSMNTEAFF. The full variable domain, its missing parts supplied by reference TRBV5-1 and TRBJ1-1, is KAGVTQTPRYLIKTRGQQVTLSCSPISGHRSVSWYQQTPGQGLQFLFEYFSETQRNKGNFPGRFSGRQFSNSRSEMNVSTLELGDSALYLCASSWDSMNTEAFFGQGTRLTVV.

The chain is built from TRBV4-2 and TRBJ2-2; D may be TRBD1 or TRBD2 (5 bases each). Germline V CDR1 and CDR2: LGHNA, YNFKEQ. The CDR3 sequence is 14 residues long. V dropped 4 bases and J dropped 2 bases, with 8 bases sitting between them. The CDR3 region has the DNA TGTGCCAGCAGCCCGGGGCGAAACACCGGGGAGCTGTTTTTT. This sequence encodes CASSPGRNTGELFF.

The rearrangement uses TRBV6-5 and TRBJ2-4; TRBD2 is a possible D gene (6 bases). The V gene lost 2 bases and the J gene lost 7 bases, with 18 bases spanning the gap. This CDR3 comprises 16 residues. Germline-derived CDR1 and CDR2 are MNHEY and SVGAGI. DNA of the CDR3: TGTGCCAGCAGTTACGGGGCGGGACCAACCGAGAACATTCAGTACTTC. Translated: CASSYGAGPTENIQYF.

The chain recombines TRBV5-1 with TRBJ2-2; D unresolved. The CDR3 sequence is 14 residues long. Germline V gives CDR1 SGHRS, CDR2 YFSETQ. Trimming stripped 5 bases from V and 0 bases from J, with 8 bases between. CDR3: CASREQTNTGELFF. The CDR3 nucleotides are TGCGCCAGCAGAGAACAGACGAACACCGGGGAGCTGTTTTTT.

The chain has TRBV28 and TRBJ2-7; D remains unclear. V was cut by 4 bases and J by 0 bases, with 10 bases left in between. Looked up from germline, CDR1 is MDHEN and CDR2 is SYDVKM. The CDR3 runs to 14 residues. For the CDR3, the DNA is TGTGCCAGCAGTTCTCAACAGAGCTCCTACGAGCAGTACTTC. Translation: CASSSQQSSYEQYF.

In nucleotides, the CDR3 is TGTGCCACCAGCAACAAGAGGGCAGACATCGGGGAGCTGTTTTTT. Its translation: CATSNKRADIGELFF. The chain carries TRBV15 and TRBJ2-2; possibly TRBD2 for D (5 bases). The CDR3 is 15 residues long. V was pared by 4 bases and J by 7 bases, with 16 bases between. Per the germline V gene, CDR1 is LNHNV and CDR2 is YYDKDF (reference sequence).

This chain uses TRBV4-1 with TRBJ1-1; 7 positions match TRBD1. V dropped 6 bases and J dropped 0; count of bases not matched to a gene: 4. The germline CDR1 and CDR2 sequences are MGHRA and YSYEKL. This CDR3 region has 14 residues. As DNA, the CDR3 is TGCGCCAGCAGTCGACAGGGCGTGAACACTGAAGCTTTCTTT. Translating it yields CASSRQGVNTEAFF.

With respect to this clone: Other DNA sequences in the sample encode the same CDR3. The chain employs TRBV7-2 and TRBJ2-2, with a weak D call TRBD1 (6 bases). Germline V lookup: CDR1 SGHTA, CDR2 FQGNSA. Trimming cost V 4 bases and J 2 bases, with 14 bases left between them. This CDR3 is built from 16 residues. The CDR3 loop reads CASSSTGTTNTGELFF. The CDR3 DNA is TGTGCCAGCAGCTCCACCGGGACAACCAACACCGGGGAGCTGTTTTTT.

This clone was seen only once. The chain links TRBV5-1 to TRBJ1-2; D possibly corresponds to TRBD1 (5 bases). The germline gives CDR1 SGHRS, CDR2 YFSETQ. The CDR3 sequence is 12 residues long. V was trimmed by 7 bases and J by 3 bases, leaving 10 bases between them. CDR3 in amino acids: CASQDSYYGYTF. The CDR3 DNA reads TGCGCCAGCCAAGACAGCTACTATGGCTACACCTTC.

The V and J genes are TRBV10-2 and TRBJ2-6; 9 bases line up with TRBD1. With V trimmed by 3 bases and J by 0 bases, 9 bases remained unmatched. The CDR3 spans 19 residues. Germline values: CDR1 WSHSY, CDR2 SAAADI. The DNA of the CDR3 is TGCGCCAGCAGTGATCGAGGACAGGGGATGAGCTCTGGGGCCAACGTCCTGACTTTC. Protein product: CASSDRGQGMSSGANVLTF.

This chain uses TRBV19 with TRBJ2-7; 11 bases map to TRBD2. J lost 0 bases, V lost 6 bases, and 1 base had no gene match. The CDR3 contains 14 residues. Germline-derived CDR1 and CDR2 are LNHDA and SQIVND (reference sequence). CDR3 DNA sequence: TGTGCCAGTAGACTAGCGGGAGACTCCTACGAGCAGTACTTC. Encoded protein: CASRLAGDSYEQYF.

The J gene is TRBJ1-1, the V gene TRBV15; unclear D gene. Trimming took 1 base from V and 5 from J, leaving 11 bases between them. Germline loops: CDR1 LNHNV, CDR2 YYDKDF (reference sequence). The CDR3 runs to 14 residues. The chain's CDR3 is CATSRAKGVTEAFF. Here the CDR3 DNA reads TGTGCCACCAGCAGAGCAAAGGGAGTTACTGAAGCTTTCTTT.

This clone was seen a single time. The chain is built from TRBV11-3 and TRBJ1-1; D is uncertain. The germline V and J ends were trimmed by 4 bases and 3 bases, with 21 bases remaining between them. Per germline, CDR1 SGHNT and CDR2 YENEEA. The CDR3 loop spans 17 amino acids. CDR3 nucleotides: TGTGCCAGCAGCTCGACACCCCCCGGCGGTCATGACACTGAAGCTTTCTTT. Protein sequence: CASSSTPPGGHDTEAFF.

The V call is TRBV7-2, the J call TRBJ2-7, with D unresolved. Germline CDR1 and CDR2: SGHTA and FQGNSA. Deletions cut 2 bases from V and 1 base from J, with 12 bases between. CDR3 size: 15 residues. CDR3 protein: CASSLFGLGSYEQYF. CDR3 nucleotide sequence: TGTGCCAGCAGCTTATTCGGTCTGGGATCCTACGAGCAGTACTTC.

This clone was observed a handful of times. The CDR3 nucleotides are TGTGCCAGCAGTTACGCGGACATTCAGTACTTC. Encoded protein: CASSYADIQYF. V is TRBV6-6 and J is TRBJ2-4, with D unresolved. CDR3 length: 11 residues. The ends were cut back, 2 bases at V and 8 bases at J, with 4 bases in the middle. Germline lookup yields CDR1 MNHNY and CDR2 SVGAGI (reference sequence).

The genes are TRBV15 and TRBJ1-3, with unresolved D. V shed 2 bases and J shed 0 bases, with 5 bases lying between them. The germline gives CDR1 LNHNV, CDR2 YYDKDF (reference sequence). The CDR3 sequence is 14 residues long. The CDR3 sequence is CATSRSYSGNTIYF. The CDR3 DNA reads TGTGCCACCAGCAGATCCTACTCTGGAAACACCATATATTTT.

The gene calls are TRBV5-5 and TRBJ2-3, with 7 bases fitting TRBD1. V was clipped by 6 bases and J by 4 bases; unmatched bases: 11. The CDR3 is 15 residues long. Germline V gene lookup returns CDR1 SGHKS and CDR2 YYEKEE (reference sequence). CDR3 in DNA: TGTGCCAGCATCATGGGAAGGACAGGACCAGATACGCAGTATTTT. It encodes CASIMGRTGPDTQYF. Variable domain in full (rest from reference TRBV5-5 and TRBJ2-3): DAGVTQSPTHLIKTRGQQVTLRCSPISGHKSVSWYQQVLGQGPQFIFQYYEKEERGRGNFPDRFSARQFPNYSSELNVNALLLGDSALYLCASIMGRTGPDTQYFGPGTRLTVL.

CDR3: CASSQTLRGRRDGYTF. The CDR3 DNA reads TGTGCCAGCAGCCAGACGCTCAGGGGGCGCAGAGATGGCTACACCTTC. The chain has TRBV11-2 and TRBJ1-2; 8 bases agree with TRBD1. V trimming: 5 bases; J trimming: 6 bases; junction bases outside the gene matches: 14. This CDR3 comprises 16 residues. CDR1 and CDR2 (germline): SGHAT, FQNNGV.

This chain joins TRBV2 and TRBJ2-7; D unclear. The CDR3 spans 12 residues. The germline V gene has CDR1 SNHLY and CDR2 FYNNEI. V lost 4 bases and J 7 bases, leaving 11 bases between the germline ends. The DNA of the CDR3 is TGTGCCAGCAGTGTGGACGTAGGAGAGCAGTACTTC. Amino acids: CASSVDVGEQYF. Complete variable domain (other parts from reference TRBV2 and TRBJ2-7): EPEVTQTPSHQVTQMGQEVILRCVPISNHLYFYWYRQILGQKVEFLVSFYNNEISEKSEIFDDQFSVERPDGSNFTLKIRSTKLEDSAMYFCASSVDVGEQYFGPGTRLTVT.

V and J are TRBV7-6 and TRBJ2-3; 11 nucleotides align to TRBD1. This CDR3 is built from 16 residues. Unmatched junction bases numbered 9, after V lost 1 base and J lost 9 bases. Germline-derived CDR1 and CDR2 are SGHVS and FNYEAQ. The CDR3 sequence is CASSLVSGQGARTQYF. The CDR3, as DNA: TGTGCCAGCAGCTTAGTTTCCGGACAGGGGGCGAGGACGCAGTATTTT.

The V call is TRBV11-2, the J call TRBJ2-4, with D perhaps matching TRBD1 (5 bases). V dropped 3 bases and J dropped 9 bases, with 15 bases sitting between them. CDR3 length: 14 residues. Per germline, CDR1 SGHAT and CDR2 FQNNGV. CDR3 sequence reads: CASSFRPTAAIQYF. The CDR3 bases are TGTGCCAGCAGCTTCCGGCCGACAGCAGCCATTCAGTACTTC.

The genes are TRBV11-2 and TRBJ2-7; no definite D call. The CDR3 is made up of 14 amino acids. Germline CDR1 reads SGHAT; CDR2 reads FQNNGV. V was pared by 1 base and J by 0 bases, with 7 bases between. The CDR3 DNA follows: TGTGCCAGCAGCTTAGGCCAGAGCTCCTACGAGCAGTACTTC. Translating gives CASSLGQSSYEQYF. Full variable domain (rest looked up from reference TRBV11-2 and TRBJ2-7): EAGVAQSPRYKIIEKRQSVAFWCNPISGHATLYWYQQILGQGPKLLIQFQNNGVVDDSQLPKDRFSAERLKGVDSTLKIQPAKLEDSAVYLCASSLGQSSYEQYFGPGTRLTVT.